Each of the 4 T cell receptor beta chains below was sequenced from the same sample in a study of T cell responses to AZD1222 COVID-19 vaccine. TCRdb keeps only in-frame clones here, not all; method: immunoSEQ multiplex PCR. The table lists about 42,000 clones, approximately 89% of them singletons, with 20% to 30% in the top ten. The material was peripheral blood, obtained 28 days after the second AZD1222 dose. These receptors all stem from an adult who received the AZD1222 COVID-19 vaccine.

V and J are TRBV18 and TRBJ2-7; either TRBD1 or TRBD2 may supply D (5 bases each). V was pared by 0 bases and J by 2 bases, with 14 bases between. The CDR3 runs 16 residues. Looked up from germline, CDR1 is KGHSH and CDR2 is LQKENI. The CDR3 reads CASSPPGVRDAYEQYF. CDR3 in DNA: TGTGCCAGCTCACCACCAGGTGTCCGGGACGCCTACGAGCAGTACTTC.

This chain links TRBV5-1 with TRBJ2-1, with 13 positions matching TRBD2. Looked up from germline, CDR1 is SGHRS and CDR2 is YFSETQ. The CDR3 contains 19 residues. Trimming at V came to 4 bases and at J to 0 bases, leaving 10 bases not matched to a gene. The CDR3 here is CASSVLGTSGVSSYNEQFF. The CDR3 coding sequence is TGCGCCAGCAGCGTACTCGGGACTAGCGGGGTTAGCTCCTACAATGAGCAGTTCTTC.

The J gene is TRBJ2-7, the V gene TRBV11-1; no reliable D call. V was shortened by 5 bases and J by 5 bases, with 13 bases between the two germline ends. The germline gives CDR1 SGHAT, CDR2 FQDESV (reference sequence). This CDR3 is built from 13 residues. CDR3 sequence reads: CASSPSGFHEQYF. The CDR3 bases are TGTGCCAGCAGCCCAAGTGGGTTCCACGAGCAGTACTTC.

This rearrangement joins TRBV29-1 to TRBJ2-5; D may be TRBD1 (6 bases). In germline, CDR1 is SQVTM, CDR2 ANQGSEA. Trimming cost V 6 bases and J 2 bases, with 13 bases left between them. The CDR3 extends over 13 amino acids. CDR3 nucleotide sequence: TGCAGCGTGGGCCGACAGGAGCAAGAGACCCAGTACTTC. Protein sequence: CSVGRQEQETQYF.